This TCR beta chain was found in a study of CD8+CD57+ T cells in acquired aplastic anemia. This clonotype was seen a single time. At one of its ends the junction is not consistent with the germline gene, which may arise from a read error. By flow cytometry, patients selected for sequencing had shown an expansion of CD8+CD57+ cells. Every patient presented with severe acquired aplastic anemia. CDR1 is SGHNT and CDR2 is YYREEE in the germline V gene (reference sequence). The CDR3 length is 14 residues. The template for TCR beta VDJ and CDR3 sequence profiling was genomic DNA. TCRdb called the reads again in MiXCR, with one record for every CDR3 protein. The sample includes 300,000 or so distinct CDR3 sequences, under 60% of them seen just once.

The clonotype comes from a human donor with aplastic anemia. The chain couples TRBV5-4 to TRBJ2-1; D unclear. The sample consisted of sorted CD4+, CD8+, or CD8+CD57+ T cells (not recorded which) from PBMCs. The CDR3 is CASSLDSGVNEQFF. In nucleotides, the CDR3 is TGCGCCAGCAGCTTGGATAGTGGAGTTAATGAGCAGTTCTTC.